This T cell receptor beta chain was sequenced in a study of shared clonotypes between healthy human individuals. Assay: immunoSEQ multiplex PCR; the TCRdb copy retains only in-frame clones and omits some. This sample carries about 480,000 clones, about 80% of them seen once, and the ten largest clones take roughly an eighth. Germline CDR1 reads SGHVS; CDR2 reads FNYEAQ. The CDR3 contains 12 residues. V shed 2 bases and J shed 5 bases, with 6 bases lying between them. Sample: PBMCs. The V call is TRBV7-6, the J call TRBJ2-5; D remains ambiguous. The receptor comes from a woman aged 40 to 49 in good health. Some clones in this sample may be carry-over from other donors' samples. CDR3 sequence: CASSLRLETQYF. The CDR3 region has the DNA TGTGCCAGCAGCTTACGGTTGGAGACCCAGTACTTC.